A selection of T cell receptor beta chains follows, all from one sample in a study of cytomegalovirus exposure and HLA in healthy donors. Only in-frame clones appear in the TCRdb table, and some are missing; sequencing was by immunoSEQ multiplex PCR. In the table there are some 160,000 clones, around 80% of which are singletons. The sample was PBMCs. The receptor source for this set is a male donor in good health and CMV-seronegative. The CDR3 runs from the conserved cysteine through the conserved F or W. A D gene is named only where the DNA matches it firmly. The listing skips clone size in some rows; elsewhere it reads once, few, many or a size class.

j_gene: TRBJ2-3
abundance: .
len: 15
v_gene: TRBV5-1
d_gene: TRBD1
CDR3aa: CASRTGTGATDTQYF
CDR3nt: TGCGCCAGCAGGACCGGGACAGGGGCCACAGATACGCAGTATTTT

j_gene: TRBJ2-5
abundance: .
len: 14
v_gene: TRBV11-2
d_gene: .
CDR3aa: CASSSISAGETQYF
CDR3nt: TGTGCCAGCAGCTCTATATCCGCCGGGGAGACCCAGTACTTC

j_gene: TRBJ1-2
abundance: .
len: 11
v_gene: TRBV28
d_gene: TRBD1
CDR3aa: CASTGQGRYTF
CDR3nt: TGTGCCAGCACCGGACAGGGACGCTACACCTTC

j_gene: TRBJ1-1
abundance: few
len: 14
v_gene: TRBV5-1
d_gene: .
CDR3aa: CASSLRGGSLEAFF
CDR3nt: TGCGCCAGCAGCTTGCGGGGGGGCAGTCTTGAAGCTTTCTTT

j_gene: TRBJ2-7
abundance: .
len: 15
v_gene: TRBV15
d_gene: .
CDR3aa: CATSRDNVVGGEQYF
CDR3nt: TGTGCCACCAGCAGAGATAATGTTGTCGGGGGCGAGCAGTACTTC

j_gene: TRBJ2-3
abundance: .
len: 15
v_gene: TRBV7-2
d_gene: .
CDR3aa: CASSQWTPLEDTQYF
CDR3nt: TGTGCCAGCAGCCAATGGACACCGCTTGAGGATACGCAGTATTTT

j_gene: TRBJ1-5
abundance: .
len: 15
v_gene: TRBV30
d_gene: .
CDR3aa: CAWSVSRQFNQPQHF
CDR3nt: TGTGCCTGGAGTGTATCCCGTCAGTTCAATCAGCCCCAGCATTTT

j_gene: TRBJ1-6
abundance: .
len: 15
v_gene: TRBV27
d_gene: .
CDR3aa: CASSLYGGGISPLHF
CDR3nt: TGTGCCAGCAGTTTATATGGGGGAGGGATTTCACCCCTCCACTTT

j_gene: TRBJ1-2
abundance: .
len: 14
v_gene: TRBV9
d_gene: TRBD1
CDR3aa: CASSVGSRGKGYTF
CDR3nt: TGTGCCAGCAGCGTAGGTAGCAGGGGGAAGGGCTACACCTTC

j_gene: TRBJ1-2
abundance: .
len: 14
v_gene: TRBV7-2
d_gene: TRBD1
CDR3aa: CASSYDRAGGGYTF
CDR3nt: TGTGCCAGCAGCTATGACAGGGCGGGTGGAGGCTACACCTTC

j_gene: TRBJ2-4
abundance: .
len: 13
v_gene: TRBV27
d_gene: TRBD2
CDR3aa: CASSLGREDIQYF
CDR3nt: TGTGCCAGCAGTTTAGGACGGGAGGACATTCAGTACTTC

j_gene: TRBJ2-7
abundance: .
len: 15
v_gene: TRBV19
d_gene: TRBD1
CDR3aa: CASSRGTGVDYEQYF
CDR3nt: TGTGCCAGTAGTAGGGGGACAGGGGTGGACTACGAGCAGTACTTC

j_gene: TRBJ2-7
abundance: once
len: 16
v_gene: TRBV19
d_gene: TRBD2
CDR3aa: CASTGTSSGREYEQYF
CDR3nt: TGTGCCAGTACCGGAACCTCCAGCGGGAGGGAATACGAGCAGTACTTC

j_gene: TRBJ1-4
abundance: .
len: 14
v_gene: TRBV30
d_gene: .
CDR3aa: CAWSVWGGGEKLFF
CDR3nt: TGTGCCTGGAGTGTATGGGGGGGAGGTGAAAAACTGTTTTTT

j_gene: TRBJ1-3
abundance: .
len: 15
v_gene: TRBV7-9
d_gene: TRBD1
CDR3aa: CASSLGTGSGNTIYF
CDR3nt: TGTGCCAGCAGCCTCGGGACAGGGTCTGGAAACACCATATATTTT

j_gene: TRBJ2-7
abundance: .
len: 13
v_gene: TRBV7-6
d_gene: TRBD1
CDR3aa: CASSLTGGDEQYF
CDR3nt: TGTGCCAGCAGCCTGACAGGGGGGGACGAGCAGTACTTC

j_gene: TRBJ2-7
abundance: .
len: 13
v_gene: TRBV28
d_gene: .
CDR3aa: CASSSLQGYEQYF
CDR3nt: TGTGCCAGCAGTTCGCTACAGGGCTACGAGCAGTACTTC

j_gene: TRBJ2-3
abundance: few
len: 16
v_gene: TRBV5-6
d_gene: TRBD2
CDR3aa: CASSLLAGGMTDTQYF
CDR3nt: TGTGCCAGCAGCTTACTAGCGGGAGGAATGACAGATACGCAGTATTTT

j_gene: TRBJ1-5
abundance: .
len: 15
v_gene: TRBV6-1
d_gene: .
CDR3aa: CASSVERYSNQPQHF
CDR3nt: TGTGCCAGCAGTGTCGAGAGGTATAGCAATCAGCCCCAGCATTTT

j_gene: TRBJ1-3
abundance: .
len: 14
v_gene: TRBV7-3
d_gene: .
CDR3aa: CASSLTAAGNTIYF
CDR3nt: TGTGCCAGCAGCTTAACCGCGGCTGGAAACACCATATATTTT